The present T cell receptor (beta chain) was sequenced within a study of siplizumab effects on memory and regulatory T cells. Study-wide findings and caveats: Confirmation was lacking for the suppressive function of proliferating Tregs derived from siplizumab cultures. The diversity of naive T cells seemed greater than that of memory cells, and their alloresponse contribution seemed major.

For this clone: Its antigen is not known.

Germline-derived CDR1 and CDR2 are MRHNA and SNTAGT. V shed 5 bases, J shed 5 bases, and the junction held 4 bases outside the gene matches. The CDR3 loop spans 14 amino acids. Each sample had roughly 10^5 TCR templates assayed. Method: immunoSEQ multiplex PCR; TCRdb's copy keeps in-frame clones and lacks some. This table holds tens of thousands of clones, over 80% found once. The chain uses TRBV6-4 and TRBJ2-1; the match to TRBD2 covers 9 bases. The sample taken for sequencing was Tregs sorted from blood. This receptor was identified in a human donor in good health. The CDR3 DNA follows: TGTGCCAGCAGTTTGACTAGCGGTCACAATGAGCAGTTCTTC. Its protein is CASSLTSGHNEQFF.